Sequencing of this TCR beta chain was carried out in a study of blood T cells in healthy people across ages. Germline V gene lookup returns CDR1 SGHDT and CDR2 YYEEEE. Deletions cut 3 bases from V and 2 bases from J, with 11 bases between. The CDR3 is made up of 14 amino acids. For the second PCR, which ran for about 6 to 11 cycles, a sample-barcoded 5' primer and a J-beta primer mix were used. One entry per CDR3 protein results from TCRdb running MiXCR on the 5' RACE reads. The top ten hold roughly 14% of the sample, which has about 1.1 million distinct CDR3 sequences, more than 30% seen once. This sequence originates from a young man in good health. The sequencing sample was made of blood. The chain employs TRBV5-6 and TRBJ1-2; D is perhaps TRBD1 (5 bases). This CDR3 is CASSWGTENYGYTF. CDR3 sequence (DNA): TGTGCCAGCAGCTGGGGGACGGAGAACTATGGCTACACCTTC.